This note documents a single T cell receptor beta chain sequence. The CDR3 length is 16 residues. The germline CDR1 and CDR2 sequences are SEHNR and FQNEAQ (reference sequence). The germline V and J ends were trimmed by 3 bases and 1 base, with 15 bases remaining between them. The data were obtained in a study of CD8+ T cells in alopecia areata. In each case, RNA was isolated and then reverse transcribed into cDNA as the sequencing template. The repertoire was sequenced with immunoSEQ multiplex PCR; TCRdb's copy has only in-frame clones and lacks some. Of approximately 57,000 clones in the sample, around 96% are singletons; the top ten hold more than 25%.

The V and J genes are TRBV7-9 and TRBJ2-5; no reliable D call. The sequenced sample was CD8+ T cells sorted from blood, obtained at week 0. The TCR comes from a human donor with alopecia areata. In DNA form, the CDR3 reads TGTGCCAGCAGCTTGACGAACCAGCTACTCCAAGAGACCCAGTACTTC. Protein: CASSLTNQLLQETQYF.